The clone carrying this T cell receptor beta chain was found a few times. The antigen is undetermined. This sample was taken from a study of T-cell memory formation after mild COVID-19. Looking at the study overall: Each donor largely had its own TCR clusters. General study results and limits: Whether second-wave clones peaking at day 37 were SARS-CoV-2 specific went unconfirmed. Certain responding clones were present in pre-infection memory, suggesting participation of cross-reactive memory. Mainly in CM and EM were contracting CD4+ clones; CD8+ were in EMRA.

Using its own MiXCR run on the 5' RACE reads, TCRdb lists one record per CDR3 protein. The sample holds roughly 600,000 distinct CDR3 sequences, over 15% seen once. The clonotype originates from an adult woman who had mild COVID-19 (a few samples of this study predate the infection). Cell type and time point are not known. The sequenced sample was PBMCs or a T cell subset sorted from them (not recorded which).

The CDR3 loop is CASSPGVWTGGKNIQYF. DNA of the CDR3: TGTGCCAGCAGTCCCGGGGTTTGGACAGGGGGAAAAAACATTCAGTACTTC. The chain couples TRBV6-5 to TRBJ2-4; 10 bases are a match to TRBD1. Unmatched junction bases numbered 11, after V lost 5 bases and J lost 4 bases. The CDR3 consists of 17 residues. Germline lookup yields CDR1 MNHEY and CDR2 SVGAGI.